The 18 T cell receptor beta chains given below trace back to one sample, sequenced in a study of monozygotic twins with inflammatory bowel disease (dated by TCRdb to the late 2010s). The library was prepared using 5' RACE. Sequencing relied on an Illumina HiSeq 2500. TCRdb reprocessed the reads and provides one entry for every CDR3 protein sequence; no DNA is given. The sample's own table lists about 330,000 distinct CDR3 sequences. The ten largest clones capture roughly 2% of the sample. Sequencing was done on a sample of blood. Receptor source: a human donor with ulcerative colitis or Crohn's disease, or a healthy co-twin of an affected twin (not recorded which).

The chain links TRBV9 to TRBJ2-5; without DNA, the TCRdb call of TRBD1 cannot be checked. The CDR3 extends over 14 amino acids. The germline V gene has CDR1 SGDLS and CDR2 YYNGEE. The chain's CDR3 is CASSAGPLQETQYF.

The V and J genes are TRBV12-3 or TRBV12-4 and TRBJ2-7; lacking DNA, the TRBD1 call made by TCRdb goes unchecked. CDR3 length: 16 amino acids. CDR3 amino acids: CASSLGQGFRSYEQYF.

The V and J genes are TRBV4-3 and TRBJ2-1; the D call of TRBD1 rests on TCRdb alone, since no DNA is present to check it. The CDR3 contains 17 residues. In germline, CDR1 is LGHNA, CDR2 YSLEER. The CDR3 protein is CASSQDINNGGYNEQFF.

V gene TRBV5-1 combines with J gene TRBJ2-3. The CDR3 loop spans 14 amino acids. Germline assignment: CDR1 SGHRS and CDR2 YFSETQ. Here the CDR3 reads CASSSAVDYNTQYF.

The chain has TRBV6-5 and TRBJ2-2; TCRdb designates TRBD1, a call that cannot be tested without DNA. CDR1 and CDR2 (germline): MNHEY, SVGAGI. The CDR3 covers 18 residues. The CDR3 spells CASSTLSGTGGFIGELFF.

V gene TRBV6-1 combines with J gene TRBJ1-4; the D call from TCRdb, TRBD1, cannot be confirmed without DNA. CDR1 is MNHNS, CDR2 SASEGT, per germline. The CDR3 is made up of 14 amino acids. The CDR3 reads CASRTGHPNEKLFF.

This chain joins TRBV3-1 and TRBJ1-5; TCRdb gives TRBD1 as the D gene, but with no DNA this cannot be confirmed. The CDR3 consists of 15 residues. Per the germline V gene, CDR1 is LGHDT and CDR2 is YNNKEL (reference sequence). CDR3 sequence reads: CASSHSGQAGQPQHF.

V is TRBV9 and J is TRBJ2-6; with no DNA, the TCRdb D assignment of TRBD2 cannot be verified. Germline assignment: CDR1 SGDLS and CDR2 YYNGEE. This CDR3 has 18 amino acids. Here the CDR3 reads CASSVGLAGSSGANVLTF.

V gene TRBV20-1 combines with J gene TRBJ2-7; no DNA is available, so the TRBD1 call from TCRdb remains unchecked. The CDR3 consists of 12 residues. The germline gives CDR1 DFQATT, CDR2 SNEGSKA (reference sequence). The CDR3 sequence: CSASRGGVEQYF.

The rearrangement joins TRBV28 to TRBJ1-3. The CDR3 has 15 amino acids. In germline, CDR1 is MDHEN, CDR2 SYDVKM. CDR3 amino acids: CASSSGPSSGNTIYF.

The V and J genes are TRBV20-1 and TRBJ1-2. Germline-derived CDR1 and CDR2 are DFQATT and SNEGSKA (reference sequence). CDR3 length: 11 amino acids. Here the CDR3 reads CRPGTTDGYTF.

CDR3 protein: CASSSPLAGGRTDTQYF. The chain carries TRBV7-9 and TRBJ2-3; TCRdb indicates TRBD2, and absent DNA this call remains unverified. CDR1 is SEHNR, CDR2 FQNEAQ, per germline (reference sequence). This CDR3 has 17 amino acids.

The V call is TRBV6-5, the J call TRBJ2-3; the TCRdb D gene call, TRBD2, has no DNA to confirm it. Germline V gene lookup returns CDR1 MNHEY and CDR2 SVGAGI. The CDR3 length is 13 residues. CDR3 region: CASSRTFKDTQYF.

The V call is TRBV10-3, the J call TRBJ2-3; the TRBD2 assignment by TCRdb is unverifiable without DNA. Per germline, CDR1 ENHRY and CDR2 SYGVKD. The CDR3 is made up of 13 amino acids. The CDR3 loop reads CAISGGKADTQYF.

The genes are TRBV5-1 and TRBJ2-5; TCRdb's D call of TRBD2 is untestable without DNA. Looked up from germline, CDR1 is SGHRS and CDR2 is YFSETQ. The CDR3 consists of 15 residues. The CDR3 loop reads CASSLGSSGGETQYF.

The chain uses TRBV5-1 and TRBJ2-5; TCRdb reports TRBD1, a call that lacks DNA to check it against. Germline assignment: CDR1 SGHRS and CDR2 YFSETQ. CDR3 length: 14 amino acids. The CDR3 protein is CASNVQGPQETQYF.

The chain combines TRBV11-3 with TRBJ2-2; without DNA, the TCRdb call of TRBD1 cannot be checked. Germline V gene lookup returns CDR1 SGHNT and CDR2 YENEEA. The CDR3 is 17 residues long. Here the CDR3 reads CASSPRRQTSNTGELFF. Full variable domain (rest looked up from reference TRBV11-3 and TRBJ2-2): EAGVVQSPRYKIIEKKQPVAFWCNPISGHNTLYWYLQNLGQGPELLIRYENEEAVDDSQLPKDRFSAERLKGVDSTLKIQPAELGDSAVYLCASSPRRQTSNTGELFFGEGSRLTVL.

The chain is built from TRBV12-3 or TRBV12-4 and TRBJ2-5; the TCRdb D gene call, TRBD2, has no DNA to confirm it. The CDR3 is made up of 16 amino acids. The CDR3 spells CASSPRRKGHTETQYF.